The rows below give T cell receptor beta chains drawn from one sample of a study of vaccination and CD4 T cells after COVID-19. These receptors' targets are unknown. A single record per CDR3 protein comes from TCRdb applying MiXCR to the PCR reads. The table shows over 10,000 distinct CDR3 sequences, with about 50% occurring only once. Sequenced: CD4+ T cells from blood, cultured in vitro. The receptors originated from a human donor who had recovered from COVID-19. Each CDR3 is given with its conserved first and last residue. The order of the fields is CDR3 DNA, CDR3 protein, clone size, V gene, D gene, J gene. D genes are given only for firm matches. Clone size appears in some rows only: once, few, many, or a class for an expanded clone.

TGTGCCAGCAGCCCGGGGTGGTTAGCGGGAGGGTACGAGCAGTACTTC	CASSPGWLAGGYEQYF	NA	TRBV7-2	TRBD2	TRBJ2-7
TGTGCCAGCAGTTTCAGGGGGGCGCAAGGGGCCAACGTCCTGACTTTC	CASSFRGAQGANVLTF	few	TRBV27	NA	TRBJ2-6
TGTGCCAGCAGCTTGAATCAGGTCGGGAACACTGAAGCTTTCTTT	CASSLNQVGNTEAFF	NA	TRBV7-2	NA	TRBJ1-1
TGTGCCAGCAGTTACATGGGAGCGGGCTACACCTTC	CASSYMGAGYTF	NA	TRBV6-5	NA	TRBJ1-2
TGTGCCAGCAGTTCTGGGGGAGCGGGAGCCGCAGATACGCAGTATTTT	CASSSGGAGAADTQYF	once	TRBV28	TRBD2	TRBJ2-3
TGCGCCAGCAGCCAAGATAACAGGGGCGAGACCCAGTACTTC	CASSQDNRGETQYF	NA	TRBV4-1	TRBD1	TRBJ2-5
TGCAGTGCTTCCAGGACAGAGCTAAATTCACCCCTCCACTTT	CSASRTELNSPLHF	few	TRBV20-1	NA	TRBJ1-6
TGCAGTGCTAGAGGGGAGCGTAACTATGGCTACACCTTC	CSARGERNYGYTF	NA	TRBV20-1	NA	TRBJ1-2
TGTGCCAGCAGCTTAAGGGGAGGAGAGACCCAGTACTTC	CASSLRGGETQYF	NA	TRBV7-9	NA	TRBJ2-5
TGTGCCACCAGTGCTCCTAGCGGGAGGGAGGACGCAGAGACCCAGTACTTC	CATSAPSGREDAETQYF	NA	TRBV24-1	TRBD2	TRBJ2-5
TGCAGTGCAGTAGCGGGAGCGTACGCAGATACGCAGTATTTT	CSAVAGAYADTQYF	few	TRBV20-1	TRBD2	TRBJ2-3
TGCAGCGTTGAAAGAGAGACCCAGTACTTC	CSVERETQYF	NA	TRBV29-1	NA	TRBJ2-5
TGTGCCAGCTCCCCAGAGGGGGGGCTCGGCGAGCAGTACTTC	CASSPEGGLGEQYF	NA	TRBV18	NA	TRBJ2-7
TGTGCCAGCAGCGAATCGGGCCTACAGTACTTC	CASSESGLQYF	once	TRBV28	NA	TRBJ2-7
TGCAGTGCTAGTAGCAGGGACGGGCCAGATACGCAGTATTTT	CSASSRDGPDTQYF	NA	TRBV20-1	NA	TRBJ2-3
TGCAGTGCTCCTACTAGCGGCGAATACAATGAGCAGTTCTTC	CSAPTSGEYNEQFF	once	TRBV20-1	TRBD2	TRBJ2-1
TGTGCCAGCAGACCTCCAGAGATCGGGGAGCTGTTTTTT	CASRPPEIGELFF	NA	TRBV28	NA	TRBJ2-2
TGTGCCACATTGGGGGGACAGGGGATAGAGACCCAGTACTTC	CATLGGQGIETQYF	NA	TRBV10-3	TRBD1	TRBJ2-5
TGTGCCAGCAGTTACCCCACTAGCGGAGCTTTCTCTGGGGCCAACGTCCTGACTTTC	CASSYPTSGAFSGANVLTF	NA	TRBV6-2/TRBV6-3	TRBD2	TRBJ2-6
TGTGCCAGCAGTTTGTCCAGCTCGGATACGCAGTATTTT	CASSLSSSDTQYF	NA	TRBV28	NA	TRBJ2-3
TGTGCCACCAGCAGAGACCCGGGATACGGCTACACCTTC	CATSRDPGYGYTF	NA	TRBV15	NA	TRBJ1-2
TGCAGTGCTCCGGGACAAGCAAGCAATCAGCCCCAGCATTTT	CSAPGQASNQPQHF	NA	TRBV20-1	NA	TRBJ1-5
TGTGCCAGCAGCTTGGCAGGGGAGGACATTCAGTACTTC	CASSLAGEDIQYF	NA	TRBV5-4	NA	TRBJ2-4
TGTGCCAGCAGTGGGGGGTACTACTCCTACAATGAGCAGTTCTTC	CASSGGYYSYNEQFF	NA	TRBV6-1	NA	TRBJ2-1
TGTGCCAGCAGCAGACAGGGGGTCCAGCCCCAGCATTTT	CASSRQGVQPQHF	few	TRBV7-8	TRBD1	TRBJ1-5
TGCAGTGCTAGAGTGACAGGACAGGGATCAGATACGCAGTATTTT	CSARVTGQGSDTQYF	NA	TRBV20-1	TRBD1	TRBJ2-3
TGTGCCAGTCGACCCGGGGGGAACACCGGGGAGCTGTTTTTT	CASRPGGNTGELFF	NA	TRBV19	NA	TRBJ2-2
TGTGCCAGCAGCCAAGCGGGCCCTCGCTCGGAAAAACTGTTTTTT	CASSQAGPRSEKLFF	NA	TRBV4-2	NA	TRBJ1-4
TGCAGTGCCATGGATGGGACAAGTTCCAATCAGCCCCAGCATTTT	CSAMDGTSSNQPQHF	NA	TRBV20-1	NA	TRBJ1-5
TGCAGCATACAGGGGTTTAGCAATCAGCCCCAGCATTTT	CSIQGFSNQPQHF	NA	TRBV20-1	TRBD1	TRBJ1-5
TGTGCCACCAGCAGAGATTACCCAATGGTAAGGGGGCGGGCTGAAGCTTTCTTT	CATSRDYPMVRGRAEAFF	once	TRBV15	TRBD1	TRBJ1-1
TGTGCCAGCAGTTTATCCTCAGGGGCCTCAAACTATGGCTACACCTTC	CASSLSSGASNYGYTF	NA	TRBV28	NA	TRBJ1-2
TGTGCCAGCAGCGATACTAGCGGGTCAACAGATACGCAGTATTTT	CASSDTSGSTDTQYF	NA	TRBV5-4	TRBD2	TRBJ2-3